This TCR beta chain stems from a study of cytomegalovirus exposure and HLA in healthy donors. Overall study context: One earlier analysis, a look at roughly 170 million T cells, found some 120 million unique TCR beta sequences.

CDR1 SGDLS and CDR2 YYNGEE come from the germline V gene. Deletions cut 4 bases from V and 2 bases from J, with 19 bases between. CDR3 length: 16 residues. The PCR used 60 Vbeta and 13 Jbeta primers. Assay: immunoSEQ multiplex PCR; the TCRdb copy retains only in-frame clones and omits some. The sample comprises roughly 150,000 clones, roughly 82% of which are singletons, and about 6.5% rests with the top ten. Sequencing was carried out using PBMCs. V gene TRBV9 combines with J gene TRBJ2-7; D possibly corresponds to TRBD1 (6 bases). This TCR came from a man aged 25 to 45 in good health and CMV-seronegative. As DNA, the CDR3 is TGTGCCAGCAGCCGATCGGACCAGGGGAAAGCCTACGAGCAGTACTTC. Amino acids: CASSRSDQGKAYEQYF.